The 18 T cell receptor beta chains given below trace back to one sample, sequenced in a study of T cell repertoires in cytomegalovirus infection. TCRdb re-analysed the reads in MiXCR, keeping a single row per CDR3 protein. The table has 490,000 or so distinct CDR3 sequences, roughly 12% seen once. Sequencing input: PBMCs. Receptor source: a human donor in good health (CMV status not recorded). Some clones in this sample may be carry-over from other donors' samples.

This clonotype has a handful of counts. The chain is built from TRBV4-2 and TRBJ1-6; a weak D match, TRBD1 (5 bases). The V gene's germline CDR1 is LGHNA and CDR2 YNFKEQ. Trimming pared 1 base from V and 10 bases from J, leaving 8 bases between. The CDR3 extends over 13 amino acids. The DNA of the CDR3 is TGTGCCAGCAGCCAAGGAGGGGAATCACCCCTCCACTTT. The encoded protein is CASSQGGESPLHF.

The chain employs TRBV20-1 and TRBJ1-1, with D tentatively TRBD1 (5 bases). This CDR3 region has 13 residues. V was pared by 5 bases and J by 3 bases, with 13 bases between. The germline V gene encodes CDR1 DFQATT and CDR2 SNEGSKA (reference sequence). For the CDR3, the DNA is TGCAGTGCTTCGGGGGGGTTGGACACTGAAGCTTTCTTT. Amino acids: CSASGGLDTEAFF.

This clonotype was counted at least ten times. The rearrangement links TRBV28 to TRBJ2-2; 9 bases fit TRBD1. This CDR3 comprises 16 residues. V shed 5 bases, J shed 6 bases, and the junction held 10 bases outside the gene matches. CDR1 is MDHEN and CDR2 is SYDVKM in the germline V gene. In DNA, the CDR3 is TGTGCCAGCAGTCCTACGTCGTGGACAGGGGCCGGGGAGCTGTTTTTT. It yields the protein CASSPTSWTGAGELFF.

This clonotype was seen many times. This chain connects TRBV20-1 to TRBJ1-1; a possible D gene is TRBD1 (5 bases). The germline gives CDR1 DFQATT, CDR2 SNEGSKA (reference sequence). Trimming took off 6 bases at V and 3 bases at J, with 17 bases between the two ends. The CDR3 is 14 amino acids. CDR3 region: CSARLPGSHTEAFF. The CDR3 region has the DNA TGCAGTGCCAGACTCCCAGGGAGCCACACTGAAGCTTTCTTT.

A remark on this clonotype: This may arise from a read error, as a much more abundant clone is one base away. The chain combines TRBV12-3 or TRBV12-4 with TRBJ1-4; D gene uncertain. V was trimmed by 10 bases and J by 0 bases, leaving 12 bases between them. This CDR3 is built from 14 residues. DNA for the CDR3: TGTGCCAATACCCAAGGAGCAACTAATGAAAAACTGTTTTTT. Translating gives CANTQGATNEKLFF.

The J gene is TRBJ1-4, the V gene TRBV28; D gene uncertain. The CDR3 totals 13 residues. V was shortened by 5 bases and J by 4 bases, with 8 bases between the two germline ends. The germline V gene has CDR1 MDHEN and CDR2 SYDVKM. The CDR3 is CASSATDNEKLFF. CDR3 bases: TGTGCCAGCAGTGCAACAGATAATGAAAAACTGTTTTTT.

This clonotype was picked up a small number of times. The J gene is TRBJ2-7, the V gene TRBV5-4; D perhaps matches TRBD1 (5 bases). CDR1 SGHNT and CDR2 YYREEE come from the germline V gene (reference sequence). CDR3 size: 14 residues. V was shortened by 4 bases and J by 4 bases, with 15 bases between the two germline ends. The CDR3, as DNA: TGTGCCAGCAGCGAGGACATTTTTCCGTACGAGCAGTACTTC. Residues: CASSEDIFPYEQYF.

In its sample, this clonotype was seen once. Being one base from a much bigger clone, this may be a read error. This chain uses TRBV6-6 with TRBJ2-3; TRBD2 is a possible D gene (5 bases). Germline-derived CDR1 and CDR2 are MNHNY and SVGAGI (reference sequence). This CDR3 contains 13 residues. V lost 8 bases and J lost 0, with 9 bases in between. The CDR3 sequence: CASWCGSTDTQYF. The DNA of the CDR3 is TGTGCCAGCTGGTGCGGGAGCACAGATACGCAGTATTTT.

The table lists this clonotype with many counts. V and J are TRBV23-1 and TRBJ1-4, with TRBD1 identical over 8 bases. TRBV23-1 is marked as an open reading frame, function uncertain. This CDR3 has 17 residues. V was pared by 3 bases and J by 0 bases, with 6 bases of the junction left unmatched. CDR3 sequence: CASSQVGQDPTNEKLFF. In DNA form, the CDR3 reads TGCGCCAGCAGTCAGGTGGGACAGGACCCAACTAATGAAAAACTGTTTTTT.

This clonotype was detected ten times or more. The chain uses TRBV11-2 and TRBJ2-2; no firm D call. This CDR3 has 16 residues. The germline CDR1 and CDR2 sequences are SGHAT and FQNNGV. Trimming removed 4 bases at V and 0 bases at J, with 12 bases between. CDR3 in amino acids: CASSSFMGTNTGELFF. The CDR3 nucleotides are TGTGCCAGCAGCTCGTTCATGGGTACGAACACCGGGGAGCTGTTTTTT.

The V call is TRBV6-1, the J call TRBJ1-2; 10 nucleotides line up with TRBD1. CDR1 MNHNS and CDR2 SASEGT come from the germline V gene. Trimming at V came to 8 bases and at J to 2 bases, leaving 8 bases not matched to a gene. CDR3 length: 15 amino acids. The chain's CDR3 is CASDIPGQGNYGYTF. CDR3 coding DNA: TGTGCCAGCGACATACCGGGACAGGGGAACTATGGCTACACCTTC.

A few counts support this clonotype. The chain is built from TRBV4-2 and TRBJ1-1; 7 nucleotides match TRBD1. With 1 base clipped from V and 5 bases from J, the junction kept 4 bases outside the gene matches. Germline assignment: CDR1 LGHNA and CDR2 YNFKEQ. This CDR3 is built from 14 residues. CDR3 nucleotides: TGTGCCAGCAGCCAAGCAGGGGGAGGGACTGAAGCTTTCTTT. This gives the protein CASSQAGGGTEAFF.

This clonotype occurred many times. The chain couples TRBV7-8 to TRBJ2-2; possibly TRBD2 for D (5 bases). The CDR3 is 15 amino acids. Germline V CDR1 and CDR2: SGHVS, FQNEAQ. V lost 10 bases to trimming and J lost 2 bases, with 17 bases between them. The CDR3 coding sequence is TGTGCCACCCACCCCACTAGATACAACACCGGGGAGCTGTTTTTT. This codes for CATHPTRYNTGELFF.

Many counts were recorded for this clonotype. CDR3 coding DNA: TGTGCCGTACTTGGAGGTGGAGAGCAGTACTTC. It yields the protein CAVLGGGEQYF. This chain uses TRBV6-1 with TRBJ2-7, with D possibly being TRBD2 (5 bases). The CDR3 runs to 11 residues. Germline V gives CDR1 MNHNS, CDR2 SASEGT. Deletions cut 11 bases from V and 7 bases from J, with 15 bases between.

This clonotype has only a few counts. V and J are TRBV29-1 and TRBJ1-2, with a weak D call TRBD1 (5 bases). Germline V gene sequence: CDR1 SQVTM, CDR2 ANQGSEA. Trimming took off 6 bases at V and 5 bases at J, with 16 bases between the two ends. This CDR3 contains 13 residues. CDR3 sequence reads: CSVRDRPEYGYTF. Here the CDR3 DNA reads TGCAGCGTACGGGACCGCCCGGAATATGGCTACACCTTC.

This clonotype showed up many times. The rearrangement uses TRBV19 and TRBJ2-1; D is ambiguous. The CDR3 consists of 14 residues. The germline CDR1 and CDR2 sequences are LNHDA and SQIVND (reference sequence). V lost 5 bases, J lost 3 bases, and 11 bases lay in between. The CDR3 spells CASSALEDYNEQFF. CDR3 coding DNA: TGTGCCAGTAGTGCGCTAGAGGACTACAATGAGCAGTTCTTC.

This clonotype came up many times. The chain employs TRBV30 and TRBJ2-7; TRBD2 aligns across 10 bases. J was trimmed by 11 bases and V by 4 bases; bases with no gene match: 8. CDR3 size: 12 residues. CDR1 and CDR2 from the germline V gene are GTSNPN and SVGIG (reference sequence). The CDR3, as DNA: TGTGCCTGGACGGCTAGCGGGAGTGACAAGTACTTC. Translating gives CAWTASGSDKYF.

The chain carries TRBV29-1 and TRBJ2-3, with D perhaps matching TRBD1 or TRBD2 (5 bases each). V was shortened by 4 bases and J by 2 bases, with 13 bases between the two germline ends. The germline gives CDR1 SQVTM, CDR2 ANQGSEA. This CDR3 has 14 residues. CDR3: CSVAQTDYTDTQYF. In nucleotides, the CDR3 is TGCAGCGTTGCCCAGACAGACTACACAGATACGCAGTATTTT.